This T cell receptor beta chain was recorded in a study of cytomegalovirus exposure and HLA in healthy donors. Whole-study results and caveats: While the bulk of TCR sequences proved rare, some public TCRs turned up in many donors. The authors enumerated some 160 TCR beta chains as linked to cytomegalovirus. In a later analysis, V- and J-gene trimming of beta chains associated with a DCLRE1C missense variant, replicated independently.

It was with 60 Vbeta and 13 Jbeta primers that the PCR ran. Data came from immunoSEQ multiplex PCR; TCRdb stores just in-frame clones and leaves some out. The table lists 70,000 to 90,000 clones, roughly two thirds of them singletons. About this clone itself: The antigen is unknown.

This CDR3 has 15 residues. Germline CDR1 KGHSH, CDR2 LQKENI. V lost 0 bases and J lost 4, with 12 bases in between. Healthy bone marrow donors formed the donor group. The sample taken for sequencing was PBMCs. The chain couples TRBV18 to TRBJ1-2, with TRBD1 as a possible D gene (6 bases). The receptor was isolated from a man between 60 and 70 years old in good health and CMV-seropositive. The CDR3 is CASSPPTGFGYGYTF. In DNA, the CDR3 is TGTGCCAGCTCACCACCAACAGGGTTCGGCTATGGCTACACCTTC.